This TCR beta chain was retrieved from a study of blood T cell repertoires in COVID-19. Sequencing was performed with immunoSEQ multiplex PCR; in TCRdb, only in-frame clones are kept and a portion is missing. The sample holds 200,000 or so clones; 65% to 90% are singletons and the top ten take approximately 4.2%. The CDR3 loop spans 13 amino acids. With V trimmed by 5 bases and J by 8 bases, 2 bases remained unmatched. Looked up from germline, CDR1 is SGHVS and CDR2 is FQNEAQ. This chain connects TRBV7-8 to TRBJ2-1; 11 bases match TRBD2. The sequencing sample was made of PBMCs or T cells enriched from blood (not recorded which). This sequence was found in a woman aged 40 to 50 with acute COVID-19. CDR3 sequence (DNA): TGTGCCAGCAGCCCACTAGCGGGAGATGAGCAGTTCTTC. Protein product: CASSPLAGDEQFF.